One sample yielded the 21 T cell receptor beta chains listed below, sequenced in a study of blood T cell repertoires in COVID-19. The assay was immunoSEQ multiplex PCR, and TCRdb's table has in-frame clones only and misses some. The sample lists a few hundred thousand clones; approximately 85% were seen once. Sequenced sample: peripheral blood. The receptors originated from a human donor in a cohort sampled during active COVID-19.

The gene calls are TRBV6-4 and TRBJ2-2, with 7 bases aligning to TRBD1. The CDR3 is made up of 14 amino acids. Germline CDR1 and CDR2: MRHNA and SNTAGT. The J segment lost 5 bases and the V segment lost 8 bases, leaving 8 bases of the junction unmatched. The CDR3 loop reads CASSRDRATGELFF. The DNA for the CDR3 is TGTGCCAGCTCCCGAGACAGGGCAACCGGGGAGCTGTTTTTT.

V is TRBV19 and J is TRBJ2-3; TRBD2 matches at 8 bases. Looked up from germline, CDR1 is LNHDA and CDR2 is SQIVND (reference sequence). V lost 3 bases to trimming and J lost 6 bases; unmatched junction nucleotides: 8. The CDR3 sequence is 15 residues long. The DNA of the CDR3 is TGTGCCAGTAGTATTACGGGGGGGCTGTTTGATACGCAGTATTTT. Residues: CASSITGGLFDTQYF.

The V call is TRBV5-4, the J call TRBJ1-6; D is uncertain. Per the germline V gene, CDR1 is SGHNT and CDR2 is YYREEE (reference sequence). This CDR3 contains 14 residues. With 1 base removed from V and 9 bases from J, the gap between germline ends came to 11 bases. CDR3 coding DNA: TGTGCCAGCAGCTTGACGGGAGGAGGTTCACCCCTCCACTTT. This encodes CASSLTGGGSPLHF.

CDR3: CASSLAGQSFYNEQFF. Written as DNA, the CDR3 is TGTGCCAGCAGCTTAGCCGGACAGAGCTTCTACAATGAGCAGTTCTTC. This chain joins TRBV11-2 and TRBJ2-1; TRBD1 might be the D (6 bases). Germline CDR1 is SGHAT and CDR2 is FQNNGV. This CDR3 comprises 16 residues. V dropped 1 base and J dropped 3 bases, with 13 bases sitting between them.

CDR3 protein: CASSLVVAGATGELFF. The CDR3 DNA reads TGCGCCAGCAGCTTGGTGGTAGCGGGGGCCACCGGGGAGCTGTTTTTT. V is TRBV5-1 and J is TRBJ2-2; TRBD2 aligns across 9 bases. CDR1 SGHRS and CDR2 YFSETQ come from the germline V gene. Trimming took 0 bases from V and 4 from J; bases not matched to a gene: 4. This CDR3 is built from 16 residues.

The chain uses TRBV6-4 and TRBJ2-3; TRBD1 matches at 9 bases. Per germline, CDR1 MRHNA and CDR2 SNTAGT. The CDR3 runs to 14 residues. Trimming removed 5 bases from V and 2 bases from J; junction bases left unmatched: 2. CDR3 in DNA: TGTGCCAGCAGTAAACAGGGGGCCACAGATACGCAGTATTTT. Protein: CASSKQGATDTQYF.

J is TRBJ1-4 and V is TRBV30; D is possibly TRBD1 (5 bases). CDR3 length equals 14 residues. V was trimmed by 5 bases and J by 3 bases, leaving 13 bases between them. The germline CDR1 and CDR2 sequences are GTSNPN and SVGIG (reference sequence). CDR3 bases: TGTGCCTGGGCCGCGGGGGACCCTAATGAAAAACTGTTTTTT. Translated: CAWAAGDPNEKLFF.

This rearrangement joins TRBV10-2 to TRBJ2-4; 7 bases agree with TRBD2. The junction had 4 bases not matched to a gene; V was cut back by 7 bases and J by 1 base. Germline V lookup: CDR1 WSHSY, CDR2 SAAADI. This CDR3 contains 14 residues. CDR3 amino acids: CASKDGGAKNIQYF. CDR3 nucleotides: TGCGCCAGCAAGGACGGGGGGGCCAAAAACATTCAGTACTTC.

The chain is built from TRBV7-3 and TRBJ1-1; D gene ambiguous. The germline gives CDR1 SGHTA, CDR2 FQGTGA. The CDR3 covers 13 residues. Deletions cut 5 bases from V and 7 bases from J, with 14 bases between. The CDR3: CASSPGGKNEAFF. Here the CDR3 DNA reads TGTGCCAGCAGCCCCGGAGGAAAAAATGAAGCTTTCTTT.

This chain joins TRBV19 and TRBJ2-7; maybe TRBD1 (5 bases). The CDR3 is made up of 15 amino acids. Germline V gene sequence: CDR1 LNHDA, CDR2 SQIVND (reference sequence). V gave up 3 bases and J gave up 1 base, with 13 bases separating them. The CDR3 nucleotides read TGTGCCAGTAGTATTGGGGCAGTTGTTTCCTACGAGCAGTACTTC. Translating gives CASSIGAVVSYEQYF.

J is TRBJ2-7 and V is TRBV6-5, with 8 bases that match TRBD1. Germline CDR1 reads MNHEY; CDR2 reads SVGAGI. The CDR3 covers 13 residues. The ends lost 6 bases at V and 3 bases at J; junction bases unmatched: 4. CDR3 DNA sequence: TGTGCCAGCAGCGGGACAGGAGTCTACGAGCAGTACTTC. Protein sequence: CASSGTGVYEQYF.

This chain uses TRBV7-8 with TRBJ2-1, with a weak D call TRBD1 (6 bases). V was shortened by 2 bases and J by 6 bases, with 17 bases between the two germline ends. Germline V gene sequence: CDR1 SGHVS, CDR2 FQNEAQ. The CDR3 covers 16 residues. The CDR3: CASSLIAGVVVNEQFF. CDR3 nucleotide sequence: TGTGCCAGCAGCTTAATTGCAGGGGTCGTTGTCAATGAGCAGTTCTTC.

This chain joins TRBV5-6 and TRBJ2-7, with TRBD2 identical over 14 bases. J was trimmed by 0 bases and V by 4 bases; bases with no gene match: 6. The CDR3 has 17 residues. Germline CDR1 reads SGHDT; CDR2 reads YYEEEE. The CDR3 sequence: CASSQGLAGALSYEQYF. Written as DNA, the CDR3 is TGTGCCAGCAGCCAGGGACTAGCGGGGGCCCTCTCCTACGAGCAGTACTTC.

This sequence joins TRBV5-1 and TRBJ2-7, with no clear D. The CDR3 loop spans 12 amino acids. The germline V and J ends were trimmed by 0 bases and 6 bases, with 7 bases remaining between them. Looked up from germline, CDR1 is SGHRS and CDR2 is YFSETQ. CDR3 sequence: CASSLDFSEQYF. DNA of the CDR3: TGCGCCAGCAGCTTGGATTTCTCCGAGCAGTACTTC. Combining the CDR3 with reference TRBV5-1 and TRBJ2-7 gives the whole variable domain KAGVTQTPRYLIKTRGQQVTLSCSPISGHRSVSWYQQTPGQGLQFLFEYFSETQRNKGNFPGRFSGRQFSNSRSEMNVSTLELGDSALYLCASSLDFSEQYFGPGTRLTVT.

The chain joins TRBV7-3 to TRBJ1-3; D unclear. The germline V and J ends were trimmed by 8 bases and 1 base, with 12 bases remaining between them. CDR3 length: 14 amino acids. Germline CDR1 reads SGHTA; CDR2 reads FQGTGA. The DNA of the CDR3 is TGTGCCAGCGGGGAGGGAAAGTCTGGAAACACCATATATTTT. This sequence encodes CASGEGKSGNTIYF. The full variable domain, in which reference TRBV7-3 and TRBJ1-3 provide the parts outside the CDR3, is GAGVSQTPSNKVTEKGKYVELRCDPISGHTALYWYRQSLGQGPEFLIYFQGTGAADDSGLPNDRFFAVRPEGSVSTLKIQRTERGDSAVYLCASGEGKSGNTIYFGEGSWLTVV.

The V call is TRBV6-4, the J call TRBJ2-3, with 9 bases identical to TRBD2. The germline gives CDR1 MRHNA, CDR2 SNTAGT. The length of the CDR3 is 14 residues. The ends lost 4 bases at V and 2 bases at J; junction bases unmatched: 1. CDR3: CASSVAGATDTQYF. Here the CDR3 DNA reads TGTGCCAGCAGTGTAGCGGGGGCCACAGATACGCAGTATTTT.

This clone was observed a single time. The chain carries TRBV18 and TRBJ1-3, with D possibly being TRBD1 (6 bases). The CDR3 runs to 15 residues. V lost 6 bases to trimming and J lost 4 bases, with 16 bases between them. Germline V CDR1 and CDR2: KGHSH, LQKENI. CDR3 amino acids: CASSPITGSGNTIYF. The CDR3 DNA reads TGTGCCAGCTCGCCCATCACAGGGAGCGGAAACACCATATATTTT.

The genes are TRBV10-3 and TRBJ2-3; 14 nucleotides match TRBD2. CDR3 size: 16 residues. V lost 3 bases, J lost 6 bases, and 5 bases stayed unmatched. Per the germline V gene, CDR1 is ENHRY and CDR2 is SYGVKD. The CDR3 reads CAISEVTSGRADTQYF. The CDR3 bases are TGTGCCATCAGTGAAGTGACTAGCGGGAGGGCGGATACGCAGTATTTT.

The J gene is TRBJ1-4, the V gene TRBV4-1; 7 nucleotides align to TRBD1. Germline CDR1 and CDR2: MGHRA and YSYEKL. Trimming at V came to 3 bases and at J to 3 bases, leaving 4 bases not matched to a gene. This CDR3 has 15 residues. This CDR3 is CASSQTGTANEKLFF. CDR3 in DNA: TGCGCCAGCAGCCAGACCGGGACAGCTAATGAAAAACTGTTTTTT.

J is TRBJ2-6 and V is TRBV30; 9 bases are a match to TRBD1. The CDR3 loop spans 15 amino acids. J lost 1 base, V lost 5 bases, and 3 bases had no gene match. The V gene's germline CDR1 is GTSNPN and CDR2 SVGIG (reference sequence). CDR3 loop: CAWGQGMSGANVLTF. The CDR3 DNA reads as TGTGCCTGGGGACAGGGGATGTCTGGGGCCAACGTCCTGACTTTC.

CDR3 region: CATSEGSEQYF. Here the CDR3 DNA reads TGTGCCACCAGTGAGGGCAGCGAGCAGTACTTC. V and J are TRBV24-1 and TRBJ2-7; the D is unclear. The CDR3 length is 11 residues. CDR1 is KGHDR and CDR2 is SFDVKD in the germline V gene. V lost 4 bases, J lost 6 bases, and 6 bases lay in between.